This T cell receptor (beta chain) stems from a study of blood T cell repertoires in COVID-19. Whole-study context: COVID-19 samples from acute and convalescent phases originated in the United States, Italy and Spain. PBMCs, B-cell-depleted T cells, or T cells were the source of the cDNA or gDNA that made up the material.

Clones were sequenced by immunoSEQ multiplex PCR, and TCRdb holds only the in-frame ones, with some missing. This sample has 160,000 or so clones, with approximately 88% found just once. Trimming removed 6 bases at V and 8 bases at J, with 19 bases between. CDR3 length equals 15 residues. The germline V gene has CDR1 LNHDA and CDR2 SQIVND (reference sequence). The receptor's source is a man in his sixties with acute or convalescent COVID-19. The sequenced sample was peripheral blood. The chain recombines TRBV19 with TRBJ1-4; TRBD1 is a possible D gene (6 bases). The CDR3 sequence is CASRDRGQQREKLFF. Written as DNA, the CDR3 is TGTGCCAGTAGGGATCGGGGACAACAGCGGGAAAAACTGTTTTTT.